This T cell receptor beta chain was documented in a study of cytomegalovirus exposure and HLA in healthy donors (dated by TCRdb to about 2017). General notes on the study: An earlier analysis of 587 of the donors reported roughly 300 Gb of sequence data and around 110 million unique TCR beta sequences obtained from about 179 million T cells. All discovery cohort repertoires had been generated on a single sequencing platform. To predict cytomegalovirus infection status, the study brought together high-throughput TCR immunosequencing, statistical association of individual TCRs with disease status, and machine learning. A later analysis re-examined previously published TCR beta repertoires from more than 600 donors and added high-resolution HLA genotyping to investigate patterns of TCR occurrence. About five DR-DQ haplotypes were handled as single units for association and clustering, since linkage in the cohort was strong. The aim of the study was to test whether cataloging public T cell receptors could identify signatures of past pathogen exposure. The T cell repertoires of roughly 660 subjects were profiled by immunosequencing and related to cytomegalovirus serostatus. Among 300 to 500 genotyped donors of the cohort, an average of roughly 230,000 unique TCR beta nucleotide sequences was sequenced per donor, of which 15% to 20% were non-productive. Rather than using new phenotypic data, the later analysis identified candidate immune exposures from TCR beta sequences and from how often those sequences occurred across donors. Donor age, sex, ethnicity and CMV serostatus were compiled together with the repertoire data. Genome-wide SNP genotypes for about three fifths of the roughly 700 donors were used in a later genetic analysis, which treated that subset as a discovery cohort. A separate validation cohort of 90 to 150 different subjects was used in addition to the approximately 610-subject first cohort. Typing coverage varied by locus: 629-630 donors for A, B, C, DRB1 and DQB1; roughly 500 for DQA1; about 570 for DPA1; more than 450 for DPB1. Of the roughly 400 genotyped donors, about 84% fell in the genetic ancestry cluster associated with self-reported Caucasian donors. In an earlier analysis of 587 of the donors, high-throughput TCR beta sequencing was used to judge whether each TCR beta V gene segment behaved as functional or pseudogenic. Approximately 300 gigabases of sequencing data and roughly 80 million unique TCR sequences made up an early release that covered 500 to 650 HLA-typed donors. Both class I and class II loci were covered by HLA typing, at four-digit resolution. Broader findings and caveats from the paper: The classifier was reported to diagnose cytomegalovirus status with high specificity and sensitivity in both the original and validation cohorts. Immune exposure information for the cohort was limited to CMV serostatus. Only TCR beta chains were sequenced in this cohort, and the absence of alpha or paired-chain data limited detectable features. Linkage disequilibrium might explain the correlated functional status among segregating V segments, but an unknown experimental factor could not be ruled out. An association between a missense DCLRE1C variant and V-gene and J-gene trimming of TCR beta chains was found in a later genetic analysis and replicated in an independent cohort. The earlier analysis of approximately 540 of the donors excluded approximately 15 rarely observed V segments, including chromosome 9 orphons, because counts were too low. A further reported finding was that TCR beta sequences accurately predicted the HLA-A and HLA-B alleles for most subjects in the first cohort. In the study, 164 TCR beta chains were listed as associated with cytomegalovirus. Roughly uniform sequencing depth across donors was assumed in presence/absence analyses, although this assumption may not hold. Strong co-occurrence of HLA alleles, especially DR and DQ, made assigning TCR associations to individual alleles difficult. In a later analysis, HLA-associated TCR beta chains were found to be more clonally expanded and to have lower generation probabilities than equally common non-associated chains. A later analysis associated about 17,000 TCR beta sequences with specific HLA alleles at a false discovery rate of 0.05. According to a later analysis, most CMV-associated TCR beta chains appeared to be HLA-restricted, and the HLA associations seemed to be driven largely by CMV exposure. A cluster of highly shared sequence variants was judged likely to be a technical artifact of the sequencing pipeline. In a later analysis, several top co-occurrence clusters were reported to appear linked to parvovirus B19, influenza, CMV and Epstein-Barr virus. Compared with the approximately 600-donor mean, donors in an Asian-associated ancestry cluster had fewer N-insertions in productive TCRs, according to a later genetic analysis. Because HLA typing was unavailable for some donors at each locus, only the typed subset was used in association tests. An earlier analysis of roughly 570 of the donors showed that most TCR beta V segments appeared in productive rearrangements either about 87% or about 30% of the time, which broadly matched IMGT annotations. Because the 87-base-pair reads could not distinguish some IMGT-functional V segments, including TRBV6-2 and TRBV6-3, those segments were excluded. In a later analysis, TCR association rates were found to vary across HLA loci, with the most associated TCRs seen for DRB1 alleles and the fewest for HLA-C alleles. A few of the identified cytomegalovirus-associated TCR beta chains were confirmed in vitro to be specific for cytomegalovirus antigens. Most TCR sequences were seen in very few donors, while some public TCRs were found in many individuals. The authors suggested that the approach could potentially be extended to other disease states and immunological phenotypes.

The CDR3 runs 13 amino acids, cysteine and phenylalanine included. Only the CDR3 DNA is retained, 39 bases long and in frame from the first base. V is shortened by 3 bases, J by 5 bases, and the region joining them spans 10 bases. CDR1 and CDR2 (SNHLY, FYNNEI) derive from the germline V gene. The library was made by the immunoSEQ multiplex PCR assay. The multiplex PCR relied on a mix of 60 forward primers for TCR Vbeta segments and 13 reverse primers for TCR Jbeta segments. The CDR3 region of rearranged TCR beta genes was amplified from genomic DNA with a multiplex PCR assay. Amplified TCR beta libraries were sequenced as 87-base-pair reads on the Illumina HiSeq System. Regarding the original processing steps: In a later analysis, tens of millions of unique TCR beta chains were counted across the roughly 610 repertoires, and around 10 million of these chains were shared by at least two donors. A nearest-neighbor algorithm error-corrected the raw reads and collapsed the reads into unique sequences, merging closely related sequences to remove PCR and sequencing errors. CDR3 sequences were aligned to IMGT reference sequences to assign V, D and J gene segments. Each retained sequence needed at least a six-nucleotide match to both a V gene segment and a J gene segment. Rearrangements were classified as productive when the CDR3 lacked stop codons and remained in frame with V and J, and all other rearrangements were classified as non-productive. Following IMGT convention, CDR3 was defined as the stretch from the second conserved V-encoded cysteine to the conserved J-encoded phenylalanine. In an earlier analysis of 500 to 650 of the donors, sequences lacking an unambiguous match to a single V gene segment were excluded. An earlier analysis of several hundred of the donors called V segments functional above 56.7% productive rearrangements and segregating when the between-donor standard deviation exceeded 5%. A statistical classification framework was built for diagnosing cytomegalovirus status from the catalog of TCR beta chain sequences. V and J gene assignment, in a later analysis, came from comparing TCR nucleotide sequences with IMGT/GENE-DB human TR gene sequences. The TCRdist pipeline was used in a later analysis to assign CDR3 sequences and most-parsimonious VDJ recombination scenarios. In a later analysis, each TCR beta chain was defined by its CDR3 amino acid sequence together with its V-gene family, and reads lacking a unique V-gene family were excluded. As a way to deal with suspected cross-contamination and a sequencing artifact, a later analysis dropped more than 500 nucleotide sequences that were highly shared and had low generation probability. A later analysis calculated a clonal expansion index for each public chain from normalized within-repertoire ranks of inferred template counts. In a later analysis, generation probabilities were computed with a VDJ recombination model fitted to out-of-frame rearrangements, and the resulting probabilities were checked against IGoR. A later analysis scored TCR-TCR, TCR-HLA and TCR-CMV co-occurrence with hypergeometric tests, applying a repertoire-size bias correction to TCR pairs. To estimate false discovery rates, a later analysis permuted the HLA or CMV assignments 20 times. In a later analysis, co-occurring TCRs were grouped with DBSCAN, and TCRdist sequence similarity was added when clustering was performed within HLA-allele-positive subsets. Repertoires with fewer than 30,000 or more than 120,000 public chains were left out of co-occurrence clustering, as were about five repertoires with anomalous nucleotide sharing. TCRdb took over this immuneACCESS table, retaining in-frame rearrangements with V and J assigned. Such tables are incomplete; in checked studies, under half of the missing clones stem from an unresolved V gene, and the remainder is unexplained. From that table come the V and J calls and clone size; the DNA was used to work out D and trimming. Within this sample are 45,000 to 55,000 clones, with roughly 80% of them counted one time only. The ten largest clones represent around 8.1% of the sample.

About this clone itself: Which antigen it targets is not known. Nothing much larger sits one base from this clone, and base qualities are not available.

The cohort comprised some 680 healthy bone marrow donors. Cohort members were all nominally healthy when sampled, although unrecorded immune exposures were likely present. The donor tested CMV seropositive, placing the donor among the 250 to 350 seropositive members of the cohort. Each donor provided a peripheral blood sample, and peripheral blood mononuclear cells were used for TCR beta sequencing. Genomic DNA extraction from the blood cell samples was performed with the Qiagen DNeasy Blood Extraction Kit. The source of this sequence is a man in his thirties or forties in good health and CMV-seropositive. The chain is assembled from TRBV2 and TRBJ1-1, with the D gene too uncertain to name. The specimen sequenced was PBMCs. DNA sequence: TGTGCCAGCAGTGATTTCACGGGAACTGAAGCTTTCTTT. Its product reads: CASSDFTGTEAFF.